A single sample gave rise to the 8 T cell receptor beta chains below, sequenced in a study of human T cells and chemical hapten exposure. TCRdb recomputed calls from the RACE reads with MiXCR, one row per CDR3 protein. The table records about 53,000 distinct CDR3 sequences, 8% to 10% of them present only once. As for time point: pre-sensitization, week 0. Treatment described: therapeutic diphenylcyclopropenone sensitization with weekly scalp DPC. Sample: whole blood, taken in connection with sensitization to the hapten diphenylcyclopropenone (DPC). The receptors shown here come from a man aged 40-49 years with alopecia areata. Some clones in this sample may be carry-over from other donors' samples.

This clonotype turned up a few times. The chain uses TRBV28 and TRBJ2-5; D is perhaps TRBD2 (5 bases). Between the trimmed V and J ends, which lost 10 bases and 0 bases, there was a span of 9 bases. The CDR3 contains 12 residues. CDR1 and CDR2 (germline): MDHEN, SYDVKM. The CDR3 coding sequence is TGTGCCACCGGGGAGTACCAAGAGACCCAGTACTTC. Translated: CATGEYQETQYF.

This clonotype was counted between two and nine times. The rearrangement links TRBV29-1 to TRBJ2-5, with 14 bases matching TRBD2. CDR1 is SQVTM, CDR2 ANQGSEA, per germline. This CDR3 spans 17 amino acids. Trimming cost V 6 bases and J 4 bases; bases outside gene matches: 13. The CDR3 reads CSVAAGTSGSRRETQYF. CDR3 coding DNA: TGCAGCGTAGCAGCCGGGACTAGCGGGAGTAGACGAGAGACCCAGTACTTC.

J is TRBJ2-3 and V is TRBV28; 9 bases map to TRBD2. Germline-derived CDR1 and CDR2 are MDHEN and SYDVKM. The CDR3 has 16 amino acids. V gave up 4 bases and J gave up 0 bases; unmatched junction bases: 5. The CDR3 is CASSWVGLASTDTQYF. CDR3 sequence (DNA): TGTGCCAGCAGTTGGGTAGGACTAGCGAGCACAGATACGCAGTATTTT.

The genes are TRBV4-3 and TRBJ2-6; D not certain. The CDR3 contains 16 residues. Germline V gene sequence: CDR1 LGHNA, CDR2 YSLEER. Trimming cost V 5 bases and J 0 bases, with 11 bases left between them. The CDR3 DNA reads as TGCGCCAGCAGCTCTGGATGGGTCTCTGGGGCCAACGTCCTGACTTTC. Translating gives CASSSGWVSGANVLTF.

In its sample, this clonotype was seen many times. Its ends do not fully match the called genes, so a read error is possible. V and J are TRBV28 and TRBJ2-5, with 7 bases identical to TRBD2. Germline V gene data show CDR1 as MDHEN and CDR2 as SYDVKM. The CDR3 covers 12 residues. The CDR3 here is CASSLTPGLPVF. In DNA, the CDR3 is TGTGCCAGCAGTCTCACCCCGGGACTACCCGTCTTC.

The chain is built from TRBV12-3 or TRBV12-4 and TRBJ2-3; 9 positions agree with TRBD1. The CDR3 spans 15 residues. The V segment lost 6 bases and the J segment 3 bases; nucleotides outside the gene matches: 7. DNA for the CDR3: TGTGCCAGCAGGAGGGACAGGGCGTCAACAGATACGCAGTATTTT. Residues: CASRRDRASTDTQYF.

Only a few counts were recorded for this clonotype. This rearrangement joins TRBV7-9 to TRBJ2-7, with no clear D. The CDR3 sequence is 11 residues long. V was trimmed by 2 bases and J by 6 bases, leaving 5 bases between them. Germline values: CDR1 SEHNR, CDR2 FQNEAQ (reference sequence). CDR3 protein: CASSLLVEQYF. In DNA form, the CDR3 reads TGTGCCAGCAGCTTATTGGTCGAGCAGTACTTC.

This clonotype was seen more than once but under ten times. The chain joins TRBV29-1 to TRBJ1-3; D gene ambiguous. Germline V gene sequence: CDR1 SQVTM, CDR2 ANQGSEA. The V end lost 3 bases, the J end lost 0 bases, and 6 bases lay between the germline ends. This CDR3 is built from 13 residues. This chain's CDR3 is CSVDESSGNTIYF. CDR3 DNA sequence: TGCAGCGTTGATGAGTCCTCTGGAAACACCATATATTTT.